Below, 18 T cell receptor beta chains from the same sample are listed, as sequenced in a study of control samples from healthy donors and cancer patients. Data came from immunoSEQ multiplex PCR; TCRdb stores just in-frame clones and leaves some out. The sample lists more than 10,000 clones; approximately 93% were seen once. The sample consisted of PBMCs. The receptors derive from a man aged 80 or over with lung cancer.

The chain has TRBV7-9 and TRBJ1-2; no clear D. CDR3 length equals 14 residues. Trimming took off 3 bases at V and 4 bases at J, with 12 bases between the two ends. Germline V gene data show CDR1 as SEHNR and CDR2 as FQNEAQ (reference sequence). CDR3 sequence reads: CASSFADQGYGYTF. The CDR3 nucleotides are TGTGCCAGCAGCTTCGCAGACCAAGGCTATGGCTACACCTTC.

This chain joins TRBV9 and TRBJ1-1; TRBD1 aligns across 7 bases. V lost 0 bases to trimming and J lost 1 base; unmatched junction nucleotides: 0. In germline, CDR1 is SGDLS, CDR2 YYNGEE. The CDR3 extends over 14 amino acids. CDR3 region: CASSVGDRNTEAFF. The CDR3 bases are TGTGCCAGCAGCGTAGGGGACAGGAACACTGAAGCTTTCTTT.

The chain combines TRBV5-5 with TRBJ2-7; D is uncertain. V was shortened by 1 base and J by 3 bases, with 8 bases between the two germline ends. CDR3 size: 13 residues. Per germline, CDR1 SGHKS and CDR2 YYEKEE (reference sequence). The CDR3 sequence: CASSLRSLYEQYV. The CDR3 nucleotides read TGTGCCAGCAGCTTGAGGTCACTCTACGAGCAGTACGTC.

The genes are TRBV5-1 and TRBJ2-7, with D possibly matching TRBD1 (7 bases). Looked up from germline, CDR1 is SGHRS and CDR2 is YFSETQ. The CDR3 sequence is 13 residues long. Trimming shortened V by 4 bases and J by 13 bases, and 21 bases separated the two germline ends. CDR3 sequence (DNA): TGCGCCAGCAGCGCGGAGGACAGGCTAGCGCTTTACTTC. It encodes CASSAEDRLALYF.

The chain joins TRBV5-6 to TRBJ2-2; 7 bases agree with TRBD2. Germline assignment: CDR1 SGHDT and CDR2 YYEEEE. The CDR3 is 15 residues long. V shed 3 bases and J 3 bases; nucleotides not matched to a gene: 5. This CDR3 reads CASSYSGRDTGELFF. The CDR3 coding sequence is TGTGCCAGCAGCTATTCAGGGAGGGACACCGGGGAGCTGTTTTTT.

The rearrangement uses TRBV6-2 or TRBV6-3 and TRBJ2-5; D is unclear. Germline V gene lookup returns CDR1 MNHEY and CDR2 SVGEGT. Trimming removed 5 bases from V and 5 bases from J, with 15 bases in between. This CDR3 is 14 amino acids long. This chain's CDR3 is CASSRPELGETQYF. The CDR3 DNA sequence: TGTGCCAGCAGTCGTCCCGAGCTTGGGGAGACCCAGTACTTC.

V and J are TRBV29-1 and TRBJ1-1; D call uncertain. Germline V gene lookup returns CDR1 SQVTM and CDR2 ANQGSEA. The length of the CDR3 is 13 residues. Trimming removed 1 base from V and 0 bases from J, with 6 bases in between. CDR3 nucleotides: TGCAGCGTTGAAGGTCGGGTGAACACTGAAGCTTTCTTT. This sequence encodes CSVEGRVNTEAFF.

V gene TRBV6-4 combines with J gene TRBJ1-4; a possible D gene is TRBD1 (5 bases). The germline V gene has CDR1 MRHNA and CDR2 SNTAGT. The CDR3 spans 13 residues. V was shortened by 6 bases and J by 7 bases, with 12 bases between the two germline ends. CDR3 region: CASRGPGTEKLFF. In DNA form, the CDR3 reads TGTGCCAGCAGAGGACCTGGGACTGAAAAACTGTTTTTT.

The chain recombines TRBV6-2 or TRBV6-3 with TRBJ2-3; D not certain. Looked up from germline, CDR1 is MNHEY and CDR2 is SVGEGT. CDR3 length: 16 residues. The V and J ends lost 6 bases and 0 bases respectively, with 16 bases between them. This CDR3 reads CASSPTRTPSTDTQYF. Written as DNA, the CDR3 is TGTGCCAGCAGCCCTACTCGGACCCCTAGCACAGATACGCAGTATTTT.

V usage is TRBV24-1 and J usage is TRBJ1-4; the D is unclear. The germline V and J ends were trimmed by 3 bases and 0 bases, with 7 bases remaining between them. Germline V gene data show CDR1 as KGHDR and CDR2 as SFDVKD. The CDR3 loop spans 15 amino acids. The CDR3 DNA reads TGTGCCACCAGTGATGCAGGAACAACTAATGAAAAACTGTTTTTT. The encoded protein is CATSDAGTTNEKLFF.

V and J are TRBV19 and TRBJ2-5, with D unclear. The length of the CDR3 is 13 residues. With 3 bases removed from V and 5 bases from J, the gap between germline ends came to 10 bases. The V gene's germline CDR1 is LNHDA and CDR2 SQIVND (reference sequence). The CDR3 bases are TGTGCCAGTAGTATGTCAGGCAGCGAGACCCAGTACTTC. Encoded protein: CASSMSGSETQYF.

V is TRBV5-5 and J is TRBJ2-4; 8 nucleotides agree with TRBD1. V gave up 2 bases and J gave up 5 bases; unmatched junction bases: 6. Germline CDR1 SGHKS, CDR2 YYEKEE (reference sequence). The CDR3 extends over 15 amino acids. The CDR3 spells CASSFAGGIQNIQYF. CDR3 nucleotide sequence: TGTGCCAGCAGCTTCGCAGGGGGCATACAAAACATTCAGTACTTC.

The rearrangement joins TRBV27 to TRBJ2-3; 7 bases match TRBD1. V lost 4 bases to trimming and J lost 1 base; unmatched junction nucleotides: 8. The germline gives CDR1 MNHEY, CDR2 SMNVEV (reference sequence). The CDR3 runs to 16 residues. The DNA for the CDR3 is TGTGCCAGCAGTTCAATAGACAGGGTGGGCACAGATACGCAGTATTTT. Its translation is CASSSIDRVGTDTQYF.

The genes are TRBV28 and TRBJ1-1; 7 nucleotides line up with TRBD1. J was trimmed by 11 bases and V by 6 bases; bases with no gene match: 9. The CDR3 loop spans 12 amino acids. CDR1 is MDHEN and CDR2 is SYDVKM in the germline V gene. CDR3 DNA sequence: TGTGCCAGCAGCCGAGACAGGGTGTTCGCTTTCTTT. Encoded protein: CASSRDRVFAFF. Full variable domain (outside the CDR3, taken from reference TRBV28 and TRBJ1-1): DVKVTQSSRYLVKRTGEKVFLECVQDMDHENMFWYRQDPGLGLRLIYFSYDVKMKEKGDIPEGYSVSREKKERFSLILESASTNQTSMYLCASSRDRVFAFFGQGTRLTVV.

The genes are TRBV29-1 and TRBJ2-5, with D perhaps TRBD2 (5 bases). CDR3 size: 10 residues. CDR1 and CDR2 from the germline V gene are SQVTM and ANQGSEA. The V gene lost 7 bases and the J gene lost 4 bases, with 7 bases spanning the gap. The CDR3 DNA follows: TGCAGCGGCGGAGGAGAGACCCAGTACTTC. Protein product: CSGGGETQYF.

This clone has a single count. V is TRBV5-1 and J is TRBJ1-6; D is unresolved. The CDR3 totals 13 residues. Trimming shortened V by 0 bases and J by 7 bases, and 5 bases separated the two germline ends. Germline loops: CDR1 SGHRS, CDR2 YFSETQ. The CDR3: CASSLVGNSPLHF. In nucleotides, the CDR3 is TGCGCCAGCAGCTTGGTTGGGAATTCACCCCTCCACTTT. Full variable domain (rest looked up from reference TRBV5-1 and TRBJ1-6): KAGVTQTPRYLIKTRGQQVTLSCSPISGHRSVSWYQQTPGQGLQFLFEYFSETQRNKGNFPGRFSGRQFSNSRSEMNVSTLELGDSALYLCASSLVGNSPLHFGNGTRLTVT.

The chain couples TRBV2 to TRBJ2-1; D gene ambiguous. The CDR3 spans 14 residues. Trimming pared 5 bases from V and 6 bases from J, leaving 14 bases between. Per germline, CDR1 SNHLY and CDR2 FYNNEI. The CDR3 DNA is TGTGCCAGCAGTTCTATCAACGGTCTCAATGAGCAGTTCTTC. Its protein product is CASSSINGLNEQFF.

J is TRBJ2-7 and V is TRBV28; D perhaps matches TRBD1 (6 bases). The CDR3 length is 18 residues. Between the trimmed V and J ends, which lost 5 bases and 4 bases, there was a span of 27 bases. Germline V CDR1 and CDR2: MDHEN, SYDVKM. CDR3 DNA: TGTGCCAGCAGTCCCCCTCGGGCAGGGGTACGACATTGGTACGAGCAGTACTTC. Translated: CASSPPRAGVRHWYEQYF.